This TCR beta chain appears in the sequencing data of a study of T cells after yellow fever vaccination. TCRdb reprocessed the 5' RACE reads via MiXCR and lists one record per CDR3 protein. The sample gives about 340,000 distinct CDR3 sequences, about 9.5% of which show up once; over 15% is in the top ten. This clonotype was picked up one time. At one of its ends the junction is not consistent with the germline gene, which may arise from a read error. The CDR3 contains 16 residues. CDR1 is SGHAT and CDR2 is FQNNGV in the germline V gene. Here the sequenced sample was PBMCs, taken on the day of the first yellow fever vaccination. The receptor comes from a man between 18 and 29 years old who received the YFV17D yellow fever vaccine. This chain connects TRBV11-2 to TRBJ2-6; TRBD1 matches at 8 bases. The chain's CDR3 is CASSLIQGAGSNVLTF. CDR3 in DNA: TGTGCCAGCAGCCTAATCCAGGGGGCTGGGTCCAACGTCCTGACTTTC.